This TCR beta chain derives from a study of CD39 and CD103 CD8 tumor-infiltrating T cells. Study-wide results and caveats: DP CD8 TILs seemed more oligoclonal than DN, SP and blood memory CD8.

V lost 11 bases, J lost 0 bases, and 16 bases lay in between. This CDR3 has 15 amino acids. CDR1 is SNHLY and CDR2 is FYNNEI in the germline V gene. To note about this clone: Its antigen is not known.

For tumor-infiltrating lymphocytes, EpCAM beads were added to negative-selection T-cell enrichment of thawed cells. CCR7 was ignored; memory CD8 cells were sorted as CD8+CD4-CD45RA-. Clones were sequenced by immunoSEQ multiplex PCR, and TCRdb holds only the in-frame ones, with some missing. The profile shows roughly 18,000 clones, about 93% of them singletons. What was sequenced was CD8+ T cells sorted from blood. Subset of the sample: total memory CD8 T cells (CD45RA-CCR7+/-) from blood or uninvolved lymph node. The chain is built from TRBV2 and TRBJ2-2, with D possibly matching TRBD1 (6 bases). This clonotype was sampled from a human donor with head and neck squamous cell carcinoma. CDR3 sequence: CAGEKGTTNTGELFF. CDR3 nucleotide sequence: TGTGCCGGAGAAAAGGGGACAACGAACACCGGGGAGCTGTTTTTT.